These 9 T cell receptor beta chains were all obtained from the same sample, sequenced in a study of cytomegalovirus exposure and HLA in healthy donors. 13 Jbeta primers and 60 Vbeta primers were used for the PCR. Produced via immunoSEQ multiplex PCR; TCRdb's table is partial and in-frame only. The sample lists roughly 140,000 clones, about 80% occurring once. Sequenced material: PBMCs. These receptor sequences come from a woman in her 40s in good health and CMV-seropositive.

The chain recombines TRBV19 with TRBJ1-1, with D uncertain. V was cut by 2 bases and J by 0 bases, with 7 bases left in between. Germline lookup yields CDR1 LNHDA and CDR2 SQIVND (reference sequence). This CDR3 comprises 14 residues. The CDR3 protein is CASSIRGLNTEAFF. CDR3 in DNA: TGTGCCAGTAGTATACGCGGCTTGAACACTGAAGCTTTCTTT.

The CDR3 protein is CATSRDLRRSGETQYF. CDR3 in DNA: TGTGCCACCAGCAGAGATCTTAGGCGGAGCGGTGAGACCCAGTACTTC. The V and J genes are TRBV15 and TRBJ2-5, with a tentative D call TRBD2 (5 bases). Deletions cut 0 bases from V and 5 bases from J, with 16 bases between. CDR1 is LNHNV, CDR2 YYDKDF, per germline (reference sequence). This CDR3 comprises 16 residues.

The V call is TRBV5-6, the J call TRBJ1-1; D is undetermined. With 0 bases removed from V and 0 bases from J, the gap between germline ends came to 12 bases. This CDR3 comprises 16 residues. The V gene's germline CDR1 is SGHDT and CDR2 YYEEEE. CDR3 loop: CASSLGYRGLNTEAFF. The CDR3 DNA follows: TGTGCCAGCAGCTTGGGGTACCGCGGGTTGAACACTGAAGCTTTCTTT.

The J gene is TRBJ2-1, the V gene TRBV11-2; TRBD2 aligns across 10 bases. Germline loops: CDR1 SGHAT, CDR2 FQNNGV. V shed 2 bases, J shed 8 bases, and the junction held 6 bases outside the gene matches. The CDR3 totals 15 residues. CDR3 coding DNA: TGTGCCAGCAGCTTATCGACTAGCGGGCGCCATGAGCAGTTCTTC. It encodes CASSLSTSGRHEQFF.

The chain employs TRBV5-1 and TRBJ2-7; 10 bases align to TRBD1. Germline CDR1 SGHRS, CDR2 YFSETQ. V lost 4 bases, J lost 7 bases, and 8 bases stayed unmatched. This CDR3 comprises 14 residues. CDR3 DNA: TGCGCCAGCAGCCAGTTGACAGGGGGCGGAGAGCAGTACTTC. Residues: CASSQLTGGGEQYF.

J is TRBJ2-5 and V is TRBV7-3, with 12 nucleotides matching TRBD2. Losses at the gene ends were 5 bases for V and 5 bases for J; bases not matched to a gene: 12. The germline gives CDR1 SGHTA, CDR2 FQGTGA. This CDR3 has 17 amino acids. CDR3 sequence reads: CASSPSASGRARETQYF. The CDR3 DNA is TGTGCCAGCAGCCCGTCGGCTAGCGGGAGGGCCAGGGAGACCCAGTACTTC.

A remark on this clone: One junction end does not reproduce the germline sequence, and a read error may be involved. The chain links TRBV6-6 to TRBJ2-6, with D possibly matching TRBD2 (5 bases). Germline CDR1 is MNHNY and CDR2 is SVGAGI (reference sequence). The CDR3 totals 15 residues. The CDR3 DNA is TGTGCCAGCAATTACGCGCGGGCTGGGGCCAACGTCCTGACTTTC. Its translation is CASNYARAGANVLTF.

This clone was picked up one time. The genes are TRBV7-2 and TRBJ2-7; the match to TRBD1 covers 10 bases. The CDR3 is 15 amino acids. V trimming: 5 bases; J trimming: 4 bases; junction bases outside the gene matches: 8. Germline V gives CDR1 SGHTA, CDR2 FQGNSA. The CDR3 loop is CASSLRQGAEYEQYF. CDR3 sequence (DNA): TGTGCCAGCAGCCTTCGACAGGGGGCAGAATACGAGCAGTACTTC.

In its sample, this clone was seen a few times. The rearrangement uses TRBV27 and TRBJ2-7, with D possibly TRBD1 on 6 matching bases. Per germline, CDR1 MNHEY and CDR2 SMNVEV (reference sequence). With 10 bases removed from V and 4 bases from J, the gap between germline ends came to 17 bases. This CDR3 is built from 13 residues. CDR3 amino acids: CAIYRALAYEQYF. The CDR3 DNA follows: TGTGCCATCTACAGGGCTTTGGCATACGAGCAGTACTTC.